These 4 T cell receptor beta chains share one sample of origin, sequenced in a study of long-term antiretroviral therapy in people with HIV. Investigators performed immunoSEQ version v3.0 at survey level. TCRdb's copy holds only in-frame clones and misses some; the assay was immunoSEQ multiplex PCR. The table shows 30,000 to 35,000 clones, with about four fifths occurring only once. The material was unsorted PBMCs, obtained 3 years after starting antiretroviral therapy. The source is a man between 45 and 60 years old with HIV.

The chain has TRBV28 and TRBJ1-5, with D possibly being TRBD1 (6 bases). Germline V gene sequence: CDR1 MDHEN, CDR2 SYDVKM. The CDR3 is 18 amino acids. Trimming took off 7 bases at V and 3 bases at J, with 25 bases between the two ends. The CDR3 DNA is TGTGCCAGCACCTCAGCCGGGACACAACACGACTCCAATCAGCCCCAGCATTTT. Translating it yields CASTSAGTQHDSNQPQHF.

This rearrangement joins TRBV6-5 to TRBJ2-7, with 7 bases that match TRBD1. Trimming at V came to 2 bases and at J to 3 bases, leaving 4 bases not matched to a gene. The CDR3 sequence is 14 residues long. Germline assignment: CDR1 MNHEY and CDR2 SVGAGI. CDR3 sequence reads: CASSYARQGYEQYF. CDR3 coding DNA: TGTGCCAGCAGTTACGCCCGACAGGGCTACGAGCAGTACTTC.

The rearrangement uses TRBV7-2 and TRBJ1-5; weak D call: TRBD1 (6 bases). This CDR3 is built from 14 residues. Trimming took 1 base from V and 9 from J, leaving 13 bases between them. Per the germline V gene, CDR1 is SGHTA and CDR2 is FQGNSA. CDR3: CASSLGAQGSPQHF. CDR3 sequence (DNA): TGTGCCAGCAGCTTAGGTGCACAGGGATCGCCCCAGCATTTT.

The CDR3 coding sequence is TGCGCCAGCAGTTCGCCGGGGAGGGGCGGGGAGCTGTTTTTT. This translates into CASSSPGRGGELFF. The chain joins TRBV10-2 to TRBJ2-2; 7 positions agree with TRBD2. This CDR3 spans 14 amino acids. Germline V gene sequence: CDR1 WSHSY, CDR2 SAAADI. J was trimmed by 7 bases and V by 5 bases; bases with no gene match: 7.